This TCR beta chain was found in a study of response to subunit inactivated influenza vaccine. Germline CDR1 is SGHTA and CDR2 is FQGNSA. Trimming pared 3 bases from V and 5 bases from J, leaving 7 bases between. This CDR3 has 12 amino acids. Comment on this clonotype: Its antigen is undetermined.

A single record per CDR3 protein comes from TCRdb applying MiXCR to the RT-PCR reads. The sample records 500,000 to 750,000 distinct CDR3 sequences, roughly 15% being singletons. Study observations and caveats: Only a handful of new T cells, the authors suggested, are recruited with each seasonal influenza vaccination.

This chain connects TRBV7-2 to TRBJ2-5; D remains ambiguous. The TCR sequence derives from a man aged 45 to 65 who received an inactivated influenza vaccine. Material: PBMCs from blood, obtained about 11 days after vaccination. This CDR3 reads CASSFQGETQYF. DNA for the CDR3: TGTGCCAGCAGCTTTCAAGGGGAGACCCAGTACTTC.